Each of the 16 T cell receptor beta chains below was sequenced from the same sample in a study of blood T cell repertoires in COVID-19. The method was immunoSEQ multiplex PCR; TCRdb's version includes in-frame clones alone and lacks a portion of them. The data contain fewer than 300,000 clones, approximately 85% of them singletons. The sequencing input was peripheral blood. Receptor source: a human donor with COVID-19, enrolled during active disease. The donor label of this sample is uncertain.

The chain employs TRBV7-6 and TRBJ1-3; D remains ambiguous. This CDR3 comprises 15 residues. Germline V lookup: CDR1 SGHVS, CDR2 FNYEAQ. With 2 bases removed from V and 6 bases from J, the gap between germline ends came to 14 bases. As DNA, the CDR3 is TGTGCCAGCAGCTTAAAAGAGGTCCTGGCAAACACCATATATTTT. Protein: CASSLKEVLANTIYF.

The chain has TRBV28 and TRBJ2-4, with TRBD2 identical over 10 bases. CDR1 and CDR2 (germline): MDHEN, SYDVKM. V lost 1 base and J lost 7; bases outside the gene matches: 4. The CDR3 runs to 15 residues. The CDR3 DNA reads as TGTGCCAGCAGTTTATTCGGTAGCGGGGGGAACATTCAGTACTTC. Translated, it gives CASSLFGSGGNIQYF.

The rearrangement joins TRBV5-5 to TRBJ1-4, with 8 bases identical to TRBD1. The CDR3 length is 15 residues. Germline CDR1 SGHKS, CDR2 YYEKEE (reference sequence). The junction had 9 bases not matched to a gene; V was cut back by 4 bases and J by 7 bases. CDR3: CASSGPQGAGEKLFF. The CDR3 bases are TGTGCCAGCAGCGGGCCTCAGGGGGCAGGTGAAAAACTGTTTTTT.

This clone was found a few times. V usage is TRBV19 and J usage is TRBJ1-1; TRBD1 matches 8 bases. Per the germline V gene, CDR1 is LNHDA and CDR2 is SQIVND (reference sequence). J was trimmed by 4 bases and V by 6 bases; bases with no gene match: 7. CDR3 length: 14 amino acids. The CDR3 sequence: CASSGTGGGTEAFF. In nucleotides, the CDR3 is TGTGCCAGTAGCGGGACAGGAGGGGGCACTGAAGCTTTCTTT.

The chain couples TRBV4-2 to TRBJ2-4; 8 bases agree with TRBD1. In germline, CDR1 is LGHNA, CDR2 YNFKEQ. The junction had 9 bases not matched to a gene; V was cut back by 0 bases and J by 8 bases. The CDR3 is 16 amino acids. CDR3 region: CASSQDGAGGTYIQYF. CDR3 bases: TGTGCCAGCAGCCAAGATGGCGCAGGGGGCACGTACATTCAGTACTTC.

This rearrangement joins TRBV30 to TRBJ1-1; TRBD1 aligns across 8 bases. The V and J ends lost 4 bases and 0 bases, in that order; junction bases with no gene match: 10. CDR3 length: 16 residues. Germline V gene data show CDR1 as GTSNPN and CDR2 as SVGIG (reference sequence). For the CDR3, the DNA is TGTGCCTGGACGGCGGGACAGGACCCCCTGAACACTGAAGCTTTCTTT. It codes for CAWTAGQDPLNTEAFF. Together with reference TRBV30 and TRBJ1-1, the CDR3 gives the full variable domain: SQTIHQWPATLVQPVGSPLSLECTVEGTSNPNLYWYRQAAGRGLQLLFYSVGIGQISSEVPQNLSASRPQDRQFILSSKKLLLSDSGFYLCAWTAGQDPLNTEAFFGQGTRLTVV.

This clone was detected a few times. The rearrangement links TRBV27 to TRBJ2-2; 8 bases agree with TRBD2. CDR3 length equals 16 residues. Germline V gives CDR1 MNHEY, CDR2 SMNVEV (reference sequence). J was trimmed by 6 bases and V by 5 bases; bases with no gene match: 11. The CDR3 reads CASSPPYGGRPGELFF. CDR3 bases: TGTGCCAGCAGTCCCCCCTACGGCGGGAGGCCCGGGGAGCTGTTTTTT.

This chain uses TRBV11-2 with TRBJ2-3; TRBD2 aligns across 11 bases. The CDR3 is made up of 15 amino acids. J lost 4 bases, V lost 5 bases, and 5 bases had no gene match. Germline CDR1 and CDR2: SGHAT and FQNNGV. The CDR3 spells CASSPGLAVPDTQYF. The CDR3 DNA reads as TGTGCCAGCAGCCCGGGACTAGCGGTTCCAGATACGCAGTATTTT.

There are a few counts of this clone. V is TRBV7-3 and J is TRBJ1-5; TRBD1 might be the D (5 bases). Trimming shortened V by 1 base and J by 7 bases, and 14 bases separated the two germline ends. The length of the CDR3 is 15 residues. The germline CDR1 and CDR2 sequences are SGHTA and FQGTGA. CDR3 in amino acids: CASSLNPGLGQPQHF. The CDR3 DNA is TGTGCCAGCAGCTTAAATCCAGGGCTGGGGCAGCCCCAGCATTTT.

The rearrangement links TRBV29-1 to TRBJ2-4, with TRBD1 as a possible D gene (5 bases). Trimming took 0 bases from V and 3 from J, leaving 15 bases between them. Per the germline V gene, CDR1 is SQVTM and CDR2 is ANQGSEA. The CDR3 has 16 amino acids. CDR3 bases: TGCAGCGTTGAAGATCGTACAGGTAGTCTCAAAAACATTCAGTACTTC. Its translation is CSVEDRTGSLKNIQYF.

The rearrangement links TRBV9 to TRBJ2-7; 9 positions agree with TRBD2. Trimming took 4 bases from V and 5 from J; bases not matched to a gene: 10. Germline V gene lookup returns CDR1 SGDLS and CDR2 YYNGEE. CDR3 size: 15 residues. As DNA, the CDR3 is TGTGCCAGCAGCATCTTGGCGGGGGGGCCGGACGAGCAGTACTTC. This gives the protein CASSILAGGPDEQYF. Drawing the rest from reference TRBV9 and TRBJ2-7, the complete variable domain is DSGVTQTPKHLITATGQRVTLRCSPRSGDLSVYWYQQSLDQGLQFLIQYYNGEERAKGNILERFSAQQFPDLHSELNLSSLELGDSALYFCASSILAGGPDEQYFGPGTRLTVT.

The rearrangement joins TRBV4-1 to TRBJ1-2; the match to TRBD1 covers 7 bases. Germline V CDR1 and CDR2: MGHRA, YSYEKL. Trimming removed 1 base from V and 5 bases from J; junction bases left unmatched: 7. There are 15 residues in the CDR3. The CDR3: CASSQVAETGYGYTF. CDR3 sequence (DNA): TGCGCCAGCAGCCAAGTGGCCGAGACAGGGTATGGCTACACCTTC.

The V and J genes are TRBV5-1 and TRBJ1-5; TRBD1 agrees at 8 bases. V lost 3 bases and J lost 6; bases outside the gene matches: 5. Germline V gene sequence: CDR1 SGHRS, CDR2 YFSETQ. This CDR3 is 14 amino acids long. Here the CDR3 reads CASSYSGGGQPQHF. In nucleotides, the CDR3 is TGCGCCAGCAGCTACTCAGGGGGCGGTCAGCCCCAGCATTTT.

J is TRBJ1-4 and V is TRBV7-9; weak D call: TRBD1 (5 bases). V was trimmed by 5 bases and J by 0 bases, leaving 10 bases between them. The CDR3 spans 15 residues. Germline V gives CDR1 SEHNR, CDR2 FQNEAQ (reference sequence). The CDR3 sequence is CASSLDRTTNEKLFF. The CDR3 DNA is TGTGCCAGCAGCCTCGACAGAACAACTAATGAAAAACTGTTTTTT.

This clone was detected only once. The genes are TRBV28 and TRBJ2-3, with 10 bases matching TRBD1. Trimming took 4 bases from V and 6 from J; bases not matched to a gene: 10. Germline-derived CDR1 and CDR2 are MDHEN and SYDVKM. This CDR3 contains 16 residues. The chain's CDR3 is CASSSPADRGQDTQYF. The CDR3 DNA reads as TGTGCCAGCAGTTCACCGGCCGACAGGGGGCAGGATACGCAGTATTTT. Based on the CDR3 plus reference TRBV28 and TRBJ2-3, the full variable domain is DVKVTQSSRYLVKRTGEKVFLECVQDMDHENMFWYRQDPGLGLRLIYFSYDVKMKEKGDIPEGYSVSREKKERFSLILESASTNQTSMYLCASSSPADRGQDTQYFGPGTRLTVL.

The genes are TRBV19 and TRBJ2-1, with D hard to call. Deletions cut 5 bases from V and 8 bases from J, with 16 bases between. The germline gives CDR1 LNHDA, CDR2 SQIVND (reference sequence). The CDR3 is 14 residues long. The CDR3 DNA sequence: TGTGCCAGTAGTCCCCAATTCCCAGGCGATGAGCAGTTCTTC. Its protein is CASSPQFPGDEQFF.